Listed here are 21 T cell receptor beta chains from one sample, sequenced in a study of T cells in Graves' hyperthyroidism and ophthalmopathy. Amplified TCR beta CDR3 regions derived from RNA transcripts. RT-PCR in the first round (using the HTBI primer set) targeted the TCR CDR3. TCRdb reprocessed the multiplex PCR reads via MiXCR and lists one record per CDR3 protein. This table has roughly 290,000 distinct CDR3 sequences, 12% to 15% appearing once. The specimen sequenced was blood. Receptors originate from a woman between 40 and 55 years old with Graves' hyperthyroidism.

This clonotype has at least ten counts. This chain joins TRBV28 and TRBJ1-1; D perhaps matches TRBD1 (6 bases). The ends were cut back, 6 bases at V and 4 bases at J, with 15 bases in the middle. Germline V gene lookup returns CDR1 MDHEN and CDR2 SYDVKM. CDR3 length: 14 amino acids. The CDR3 DNA is TGTGCCAGCAGACCCACAGGGAGTGTCACTGAAGCTTTCTTT. It translates to CASRPTGSVTEAFF.

In its sample, this clonotype was seen a few times. The V gene is TRBV9, the J gene TRBJ1-6; D ambiguous. Germline V gives CDR1 SGDLS, CDR2 YYNGEE. The CDR3 extends over 13 amino acids. Between the trimmed V and J ends, which lost 0 bases and 6 bases, there was a span of 4 bases. This CDR3 is CASSVETNSPLHF. CDR3 bases: TGTGCCAGCAGCGTAGAAACTAATTCACCCCTCCACTTT.

This clonotype occurred many times. The chain employs TRBV20-1 and TRBJ2-7; 8 positions match TRBD2. The CDR3 runs 13 residues. V gave up 4 bases and J gave up 4 bases; unmatched junction bases: 6. Looked up from germline, CDR1 is DFQATT and CDR2 is SNEGSKA (reference sequence). CDR3 protein: CSATGTSPYEQYF. CDR3 sequence (DNA): TGCAGTGCTACCGGGACTAGTCCATACGAGCAGTACTTC.

The chain combines TRBV12-3 or TRBV12-4 with TRBJ2-1; D ambiguous. Trimming removed 5 bases from V and 3 bases from J, with 11 bases in between. The CDR3 loop spans 14 amino acids. CDR3 in DNA: TGTGCCAGCAGTCTGAATAGTAACTACAATGAGCAGTTCTTC. Protein: CASSLNSNYNEQFF.

This rearrangement joins TRBV2 to TRBJ2-4; 11 nucleotides align to TRBD2. The CDR3 has 16 residues. Germline CDR1 SNHLY, CDR2 FYNNEI. The trim removed 6 bases at V and 0 bases at J, leaving 4 bases unmatched. The CDR3 sequence is CASRPGLAGAKNIQYF. CDR3 DNA sequence: TGTGCCAGCAGACCAGGACTAGCGGGAGCCAAAAACATTCAGTACTTC.

This clonotype occurred a few times. The chain joins TRBV2 to TRBJ1-3; 8 bases line up with TRBD1. The CDR3 extends over 17 amino acids. Per germline, CDR1 SNHLY and CDR2 FYNNEI. The ends lost 8 bases at V and 0 bases at J; junction bases unmatched: 12. The CDR3 nucleotides read TGTGCCAGCGGGGGACAGGACCCCCGGGGCTCTGGAAACACCATATATTTT. Amino acid sequence: CASGGQDPRGSGNTIYF.

V and J are TRBV19 and TRBJ1-5; TRBD1 aligns across 7 bases. The V gene end was trimmed by 5 bases and the J gene end by 7 bases; junction bases not matched to a gene: 14. Germline V gene data show CDR1 as LNHDA and CDR2 as SQIVND (reference sequence). The CDR3 totals 16 residues. The CDR3, as DNA: TGTGCCAGTAGTTCCCGAAAGGGGGCGGTGGGGCAGCCCCAGCATTTT. Protein product: CASSSRKGAVGQPQHF.

In this sample, this clonotype turned up many times. The rearrangement links TRBV12-3 or TRBV12-4 to TRBJ2-1; perhaps TRBD1 as D (6 bases). The CDR3 consists of 15 residues. Trimming pared 7 bases from V and 8 bases from J, leaving 21 bases between. The CDR3: CASTKTGLKGYEQFF. As DNA, the CDR3 is TGTGCCAGCACAAAGACAGGCCTAAAAGGGTATGAGCAGTTCTTC.

The table lists this clonotype with many counts. The chain recombines TRBV5-1 with TRBJ1-1; D uncertain. Per germline, CDR1 SGHRS and CDR2 YFSETQ. V was clipped by 3 bases and J by 6 bases, with 15 bases between them. The CDR3 is 14 amino acids. CDR3 DNA sequence: TGCGCCAGCAGCTCCGGACGGGTTTCAGCTGAAGCTTTCTTT. Its protein is CASSSGRVSAEAFF.

This clonotype was seen many times. The V gene is TRBV5-1, the J gene TRBJ1-1, with no clear D. V shed 0 bases and J shed 2 bases, with 8 bases lying between them. Germline V gene data show CDR1 as SGHRS and CDR2 as YFSETQ. The length of the CDR3 is 14 residues. CDR3 amino acids: CASSLDSINTEAFF. The DNA of the CDR3 is TGCGCCAGCAGCTTGGACAGCATTAACACTGAAGCTTTCTTT.

The rearrangement uses TRBV28 and TRBJ2-7; no clear D gene. The CDR3 totals 15 residues. With 3 bases removed from V and 4 bases from J, the gap between germline ends came to 16 bases. Germline V gene lookup returns CDR1 MDHEN and CDR2 SYDVKM. The CDR3 bases are TGTGCCAGCAGTTTTCGGACCTTGAGGAATTACGAGCAGTACTTC. Translation: CASSFRTLRNYEQYF.

This clonotype was observed at least ten times. The V gene is TRBV2, the J gene TRBJ1-1; D is perhaps TRBD1 (5 bases). V was shortened by 0 bases and J by 0 bases, with 14 bases between the two germline ends. The CDR3 runs to 17 residues. Germline assignment: CDR1 SNHLY and CDR2 FYNNEI. CDR3 sequence (DNA): TGTGCCAGCAGTGAAGCAGGGCAGGGAAATATGAACACTGAAGCTTTCTTT. Residues: CASSEAGQGNMNTEAFF.

This clonotype was seen only a few times. The chain uses TRBV18 and TRBJ2-3; 9 bases agree with TRBD2. The ends lost 6 bases at V and 7 bases at J; junction bases unmatched: 8. CDR1 and CDR2 (germline): KGHSH, LQKENI. CDR3 length equals 14 residues. In nucleotides, the CDR3 is TGTGCCAGCTCCGCCGGGACTAGCACCTATACGCAGTATTTT. This translates into CASSAGTSTYTQYF.

This clonotype was detected ten times or more. The chain uses TRBV12-3 or TRBV12-4 and TRBJ2-1, with TRBD2 identical over 7 bases. The J segment lost 5 bases and the V segment lost 3 bases, leaving 10 bases of the junction unmatched. The CDR3 consists of 16 residues. The CDR3 region has the DNA TGTGCCAGCAGTTTTGGGGCGGGAGCTATTAACAATGAGCAGTTCTTC. Translating it yields CASSFGAGAINNEQFF.

This clonotype was seen repeatedly, ten times or more. The V call is TRBV11-2, the J call TRBJ1-6; D is unresolved. There are 15 residues in the CDR3. The ends were cut back, 0 bases at V and 9 bases at J, with 12 bases in the middle. CDR1 and CDR2 (germline): SGHAT, FQNNGV. CDR3 amino acids: CASSLEGLGSSPLHF. For the CDR3, the DNA is TGTGCCAGCAGCTTAGAGGGGTTGGGCAGTTCACCCCTCCACTTT.

A few counts support this clonotype. Germline is not matched at one junction end, which may reflect a read error. The V call is TRBV6-1, the J call TRBJ1-4; 8 positions match TRBD1. This CDR3 region has 14 residues. Germline lookup yields CDR1 MNHNS and CDR2 SASEGT. The CDR3 DNA reads as TGTGCCAGCAGAGCAGGGGGCAGCGGTGAAAAACCGTTTTTT. This sequence encodes CASRAGGSGEKPFF.

The chain joins TRBV14 to TRBJ2-7; 8 bases are a match to TRBD1. The CDR3 runs 16 residues. Unmatched junction bases numbered 13, after V lost 4 bases and J lost 5 bases. CDR1 and CDR2 (germline): SGHDN, FVKESK. The CDR3 nucleotides are TGTGCCAGCAGCCGACTCCCCCAGGGGGCCTGGGACGAGCAGTACTTC. This gives the protein CASSRLPQGAWDEQYF. The whole variable domain, remainder taken from reference TRBV14 and TRBJ2-7, is EAGVTQFPSHSVIEKGQTVTLRCDPISGHDNLYWYRRVMGKEIKFLLHFVKESKQDESGMPNNRFLAERTGGTYSTLKVQPAELEDSGVYFCASSRLPQGAWDEQYFGPGTRLTVT.

This clonotype was seen at least ten times. This may stem from a read error, because a much larger clone lies one nucleotide away. The rearrangement links TRBV2 to TRBJ2-7, with D maybe TRBD1 (5 bases). Germline V gene sequence: CDR1 SNHLY, CDR2 FYNNEI. Trimming cost V 7 bases and J 2 bases, with 6 bases left between them. This CDR3 has 11 amino acids. For the CDR3, the DNA is TGTGCCAGCACCAGGGCCTACGAGCAGTACTTC. Protein sequence: CASTRAYEQYF.

V usage is TRBV6-1 and J usage is TRBJ2-1; D could derive from TRBD1 or TRBD2 (5 bases each). V lost 10 bases and J 2 bases, leaving 18 bases between the germline ends. CDR1 is MNHNS, CDR2 SASEGT, per germline. The CDR3 contains 15 residues. The CDR3 protein is CATHPWGKAYNEQFF. As DNA, the CDR3 is TGTGCCACCCACCCCTGGGGGAAAGCCTACAATGAGCAGTTCTTC.

With regard to this clonotype: A much bigger clone sits one base away, suggesting this may be a read error. The J gene is TRBJ2-3, the V gene TRBV28; D remains ambiguous. There are 14 residues in the CDR3. CDR1 MDHEN and CDR2 SYDVKM come from the germline V gene. CDR3 amino acids: CAGSLQQITDTQYF. The CDR3 region has the DNA TGTGCCGGCAGTTTGCAACAGATCACAGATACGCAGTATTTT.

This clonotype was detected ten times or more. The V call is TRBV30, the J call TRBJ1-2; 7 nucleotides line up with TRBD1. CDR1 is GTSNPN and CDR2 is SVGIG in the germline V gene (reference sequence). The V segment lost 1 base and the J segment 8 bases; nucleotides outside the gene matches: 10. The CDR3 is 14 residues long. The chain's CDR3 is CAWSDPPRGTGYTF. The DNA for the CDR3 is TGTGCCTGGAGTGACCCGCCCAGGGGGACGGGCTACACCTTC.